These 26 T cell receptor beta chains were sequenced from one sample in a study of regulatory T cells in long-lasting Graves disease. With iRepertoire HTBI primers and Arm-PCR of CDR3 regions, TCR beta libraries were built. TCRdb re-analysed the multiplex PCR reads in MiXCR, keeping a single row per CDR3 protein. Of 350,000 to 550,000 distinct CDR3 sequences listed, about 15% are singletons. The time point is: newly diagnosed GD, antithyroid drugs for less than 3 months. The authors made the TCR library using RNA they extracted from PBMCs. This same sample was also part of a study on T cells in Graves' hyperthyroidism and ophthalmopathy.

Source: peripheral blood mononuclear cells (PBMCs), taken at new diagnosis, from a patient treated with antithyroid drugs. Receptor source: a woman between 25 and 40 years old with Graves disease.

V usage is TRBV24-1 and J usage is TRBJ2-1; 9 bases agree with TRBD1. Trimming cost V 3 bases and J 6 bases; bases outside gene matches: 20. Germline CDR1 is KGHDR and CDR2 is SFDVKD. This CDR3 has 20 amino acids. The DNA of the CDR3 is TGTGCCACCAGTGATCCGCCGGACAGGGGAAAGACATTACGAGCCAATGAGCAGTTCTTC. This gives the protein CATSDPPDRGKTLRANEQFF.

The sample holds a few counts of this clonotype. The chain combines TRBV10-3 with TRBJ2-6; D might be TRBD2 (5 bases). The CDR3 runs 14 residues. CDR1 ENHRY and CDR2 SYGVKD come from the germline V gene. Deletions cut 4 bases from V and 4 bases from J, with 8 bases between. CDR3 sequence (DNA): TGTGCCATCAGTGGGACTCCGGGGGCCAACGTCCTGACTTTC. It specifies CAISGTPGANVLTF.

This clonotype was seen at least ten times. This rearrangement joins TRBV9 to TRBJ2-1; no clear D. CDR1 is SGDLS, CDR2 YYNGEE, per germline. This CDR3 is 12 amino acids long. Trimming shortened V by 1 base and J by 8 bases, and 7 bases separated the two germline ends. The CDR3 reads CASSVRGDEQFF. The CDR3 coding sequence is TGTGCCAGCAGCGTAAGAGGCGATGAGCAGTTCTTC.

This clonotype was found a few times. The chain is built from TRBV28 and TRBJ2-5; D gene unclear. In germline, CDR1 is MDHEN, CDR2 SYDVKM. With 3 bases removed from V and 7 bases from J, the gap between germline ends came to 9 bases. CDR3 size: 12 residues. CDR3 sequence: CASSFPSGTQYF. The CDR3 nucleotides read TGTGCCAGCAGTTTCCCCTCAGGGACCCAGTACTTC.

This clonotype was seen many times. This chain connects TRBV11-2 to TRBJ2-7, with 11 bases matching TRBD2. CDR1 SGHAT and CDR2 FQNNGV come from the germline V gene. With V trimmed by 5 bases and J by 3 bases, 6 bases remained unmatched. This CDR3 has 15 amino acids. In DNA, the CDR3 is TGTGCCAGCAGCAACCTTAGCGGGAGGGACTACGAGCAGTACTTC. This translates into CASSNLSGRDYEQYF.

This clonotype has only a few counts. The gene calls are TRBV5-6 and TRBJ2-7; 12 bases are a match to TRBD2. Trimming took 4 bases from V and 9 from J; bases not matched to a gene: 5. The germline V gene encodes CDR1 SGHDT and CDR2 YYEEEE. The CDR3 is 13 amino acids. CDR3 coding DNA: TGTGCCAGCAGCGCCGGACTAGCGGGGTTGCAGTACTTC. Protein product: CASSAGLAGLQYF. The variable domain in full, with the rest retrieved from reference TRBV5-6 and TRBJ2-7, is DAGVTQSPTHLIKTRGQQVTLRCSPKSGHDTVSWYQQALGQGPQFIFQYYEEEERQRGNFPDRFSGHQFPNYSSELNVNALLLGDSALYLCASSAGLAGLQYFGPGTRLTVT.

For the CDR3, the DNA is TGCGCCAGCAGCTCTCACTCTGAAGCTTTCTTT. It encodes CASSSHSEAFF. V and J are TRBV5-1 and TRBJ1-1; the D is unclear. Germline V gene data show CDR1 as SGHRS and CDR2 as YFSETQ. The CDR3 contains 11 residues. Trimming pared 3 bases from V and 6 bases from J, leaving 6 bases between.

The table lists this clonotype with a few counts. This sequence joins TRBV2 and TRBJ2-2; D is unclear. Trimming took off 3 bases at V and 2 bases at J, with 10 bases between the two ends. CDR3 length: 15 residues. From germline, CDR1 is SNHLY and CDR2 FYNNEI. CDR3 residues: CASSEEAINTGELFF. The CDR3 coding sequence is TGTGCCAGCAGTGAGGAAGCGATTAACACCGGGGAGCTGTTTTTT. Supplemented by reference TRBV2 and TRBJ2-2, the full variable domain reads EPEVTQTPSHQVTQMGQEVILRCVPISNHLYFYWYRQILGQKVEFLVSFYNNEISEKSEIFDDQFSVERPDGSNFTLKIRSTKLEDSAMYFCASSEEAINTGELFFGEGSRLTVL.

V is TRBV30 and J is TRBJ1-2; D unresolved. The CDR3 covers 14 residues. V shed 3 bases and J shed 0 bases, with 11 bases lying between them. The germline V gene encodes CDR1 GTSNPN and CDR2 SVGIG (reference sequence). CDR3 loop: CAWSLDIPNYGYTF. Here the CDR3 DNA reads TGTGCCTGGAGCCTAGACATCCCTAACTATGGCTACACCTTC.

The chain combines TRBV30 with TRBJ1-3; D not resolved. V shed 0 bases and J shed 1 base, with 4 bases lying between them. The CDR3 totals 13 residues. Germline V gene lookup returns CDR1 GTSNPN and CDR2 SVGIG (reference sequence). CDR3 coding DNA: TGTGCCTGGAGTGTACTATCTGGAAACACCATATATTTT. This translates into CAWSVLSGNTIYF.

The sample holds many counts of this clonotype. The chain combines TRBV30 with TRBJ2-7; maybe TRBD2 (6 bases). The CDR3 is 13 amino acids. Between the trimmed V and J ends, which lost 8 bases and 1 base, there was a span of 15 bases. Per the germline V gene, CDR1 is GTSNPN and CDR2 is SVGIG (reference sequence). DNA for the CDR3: TGTGCCGCCTTTTCCGGGACTTCCTACGAGCAGTACTTC. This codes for CAAFSGTSYEQYF. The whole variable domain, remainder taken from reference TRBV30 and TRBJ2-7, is SQTIHQWPATLVQPVGSPLSLECTVEGTSNPNLYWYRQAAGRGLQLLFYSVGIGQISSEVPQNLSASRPQDRQFILSSKKLLLSDSGFYLCAAFSGTSYEQYFGPGTRLTVT.

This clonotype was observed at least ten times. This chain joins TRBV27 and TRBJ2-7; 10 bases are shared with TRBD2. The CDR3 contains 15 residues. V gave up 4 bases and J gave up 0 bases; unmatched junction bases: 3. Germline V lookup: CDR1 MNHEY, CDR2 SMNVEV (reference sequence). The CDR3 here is CASSSWTSGSYEQYF. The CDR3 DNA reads TGTGCCAGCAGTTCGTGGACTAGCGGCTCCTACGAGCAGTACTTC.

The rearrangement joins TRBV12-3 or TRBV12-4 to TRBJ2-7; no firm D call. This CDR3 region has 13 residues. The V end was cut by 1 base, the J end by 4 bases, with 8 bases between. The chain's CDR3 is CASSLGNAYEQYF. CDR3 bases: TGTGCCAGCAGTTTAGGGAACGCTTACGAGCAGTACTTC.

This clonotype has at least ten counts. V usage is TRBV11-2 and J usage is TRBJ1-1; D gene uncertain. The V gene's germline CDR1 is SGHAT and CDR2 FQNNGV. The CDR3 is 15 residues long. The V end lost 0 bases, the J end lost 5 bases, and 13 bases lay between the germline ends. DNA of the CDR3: TGTGCCAGCAGCTTAGACCCAAAGGCGAGGACTGAAGCTTTCTTT. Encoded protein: CASSLDPKARTEAFF. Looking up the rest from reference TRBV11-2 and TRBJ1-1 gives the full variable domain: EAGVAQSPRYKIIEKRQSVAFWCNPISGHATLYWYQQILGQGPKLLIQFQNNGVVDDSQLPKDRFSAERLKGVDSTLKIQPAKLEDSAVYLCASSLDPKARTEAFFGQGTRLTVV.

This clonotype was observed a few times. CDR3 in amino acids: CASSSGLDGNTIYF. The CDR3 bases are TGTGCCAGCAGTTCAGGTCTGGATGGAAACACCATATATTTT. The chain couples TRBV27 to TRBJ1-3; D unresolved. Per the germline V gene, CDR1 is MNHEY and CDR2 is SMNVEV (reference sequence). The V and J ends lost 4 bases and 3 bases respectively, with 10 bases between them. This CDR3 region has 14 residues.

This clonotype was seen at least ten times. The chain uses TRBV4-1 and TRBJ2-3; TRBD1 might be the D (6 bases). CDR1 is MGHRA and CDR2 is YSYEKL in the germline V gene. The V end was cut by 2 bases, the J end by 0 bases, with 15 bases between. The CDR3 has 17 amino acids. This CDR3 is CASSQRGRDTSTDTQYF. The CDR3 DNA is TGCGCCAGCAGCCAACGCGGCCGGGACACAAGCACAGATACGCAGTATTTT.

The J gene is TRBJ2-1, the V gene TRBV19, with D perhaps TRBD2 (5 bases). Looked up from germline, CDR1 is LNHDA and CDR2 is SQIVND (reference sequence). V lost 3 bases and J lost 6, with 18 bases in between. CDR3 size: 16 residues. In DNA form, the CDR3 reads TGTGCCAGTAGTATGGCGGGCAGCCAGCACCGCAATGAGCAGTTCTTC. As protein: CASSMAGSQHRNEQFF.

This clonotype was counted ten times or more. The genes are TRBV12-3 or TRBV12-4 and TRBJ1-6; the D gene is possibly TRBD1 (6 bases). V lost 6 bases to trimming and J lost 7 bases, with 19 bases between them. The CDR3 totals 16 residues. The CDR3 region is CASSPHQGLLNSPLHF. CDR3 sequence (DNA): TGTGCCAGCAGCCCTCATCAGGGGCTACTAAATTCACCCCTCCACTTT.

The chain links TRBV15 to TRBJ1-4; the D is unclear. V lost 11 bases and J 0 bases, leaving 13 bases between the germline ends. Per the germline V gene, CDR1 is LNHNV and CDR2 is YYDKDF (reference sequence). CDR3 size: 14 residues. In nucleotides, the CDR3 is TGTGCCGTCCAACCGAGGGCAACTAATGAAAAACTGTTTTTT. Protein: CAVQPRATNEKLFF.

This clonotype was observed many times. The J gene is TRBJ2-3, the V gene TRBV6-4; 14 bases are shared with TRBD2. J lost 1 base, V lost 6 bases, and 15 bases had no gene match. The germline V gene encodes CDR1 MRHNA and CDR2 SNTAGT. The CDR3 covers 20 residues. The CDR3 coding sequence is TGTGCCAGCAGCCCAGTTCCCGGGACTAGCGGGAGTTGGGGCACAGATACGCAGTATTTT. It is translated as CASSPVPGTSGSWGTDTQYF.

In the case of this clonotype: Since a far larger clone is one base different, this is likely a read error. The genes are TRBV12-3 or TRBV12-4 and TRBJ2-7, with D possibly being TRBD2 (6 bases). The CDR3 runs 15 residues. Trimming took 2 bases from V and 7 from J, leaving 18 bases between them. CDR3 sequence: CASSLRPGTQNEQYF. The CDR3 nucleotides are TGTGCCAGCAGTTTAAGGCCGGGGACTCAGAATGAGCAGTACTTC.

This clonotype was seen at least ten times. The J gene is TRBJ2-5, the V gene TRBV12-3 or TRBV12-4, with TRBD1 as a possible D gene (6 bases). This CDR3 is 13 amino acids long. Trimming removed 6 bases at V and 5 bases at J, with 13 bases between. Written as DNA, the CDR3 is TGTGCCAGCAGCTGGACAGTCGAGGAGACCCAGTACTTC. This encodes CASSWTVEETQYF.

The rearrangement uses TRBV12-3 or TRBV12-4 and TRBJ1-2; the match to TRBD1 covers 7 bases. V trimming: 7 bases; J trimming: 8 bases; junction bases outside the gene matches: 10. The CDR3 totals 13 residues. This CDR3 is CASTPDRVRGYTF. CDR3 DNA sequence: TGTGCCAGCACTCCAGACAGGGTCAGGGGCTACACCTTC.

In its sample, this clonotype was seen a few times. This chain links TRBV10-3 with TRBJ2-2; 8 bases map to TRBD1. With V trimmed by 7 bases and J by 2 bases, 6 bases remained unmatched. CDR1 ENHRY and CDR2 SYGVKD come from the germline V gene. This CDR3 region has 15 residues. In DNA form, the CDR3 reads TGTGCCATCAATACCGGACAGGGTAACACCGGGGAGCTGTTTTTT. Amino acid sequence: CAINTGQGNTGELFF.

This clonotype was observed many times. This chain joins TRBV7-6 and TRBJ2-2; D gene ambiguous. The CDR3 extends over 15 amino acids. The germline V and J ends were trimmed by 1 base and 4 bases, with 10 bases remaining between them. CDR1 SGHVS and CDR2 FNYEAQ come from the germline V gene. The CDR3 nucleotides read TGTGCCAGCAGCTTAGGGCCTAAACTCACCGGGGAGCTGTTTTTT. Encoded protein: CASSLGPKLTGELFF.

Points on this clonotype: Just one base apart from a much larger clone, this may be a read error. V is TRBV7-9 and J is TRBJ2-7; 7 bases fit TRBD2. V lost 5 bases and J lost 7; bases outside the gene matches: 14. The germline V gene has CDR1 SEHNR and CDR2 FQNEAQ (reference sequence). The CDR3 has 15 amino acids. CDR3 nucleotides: TGTGCCAGCAGCCCATCAGCGGGACCCTACAATGAGCAGTACTTC. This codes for CASSPSAGPYNEQYF.